Sequencing of this T cell receptor beta chain was carried out in a study of cytomegalovirus exposure and HLA in healthy donors. This PCR relied on a set of 60 Vbeta primers and 13 Jbeta primers. Profiled with immunoSEQ multiplex PCR; TCRdb holds only in-frame clones, not every one. The repertoire consists of about 200,000 clones, with more than 75% occurring once and the leading ten covering 2.7%. The study, taken as a whole, reports: A few of the chains that were CMV-associated were confirmed in vitro to be specific for CMV antigens. Presence/absence comparisons presumed near-even sequencing depth among donors.

The length of the CDR3 is 16 residues. Germline V CDR1 and CDR2: SGHRS, YFSETQ. V lost 4 bases to trimming and J lost 3 bases; unmatched junction nucleotides: 8. Of note for this clone: The antigen is unknown.

Sample: PBMCs. The V call is TRBV5-1, the J call TRBJ2-1, with 9 bases lining up with TRBD2. The receptor was isolated from a woman in her thirties or forties in good health and CMV-seronegative. CDR3 nucleotide sequence: TGCGCCAGCAGCCCGACTAGCGGTGTTCTCTACAATGAGCAGTTCTTC. Amino acid sequence: CASSPTSGVLYNEQFF.